The rows below give T cell receptor beta chains drawn from one sample of a study of blood T cell repertoires in COVID-19. Measured with immunoSEQ multiplex PCR; TCRdb has only the in-frame clones, and not every one. This table holds around 210,000 clones, roughly 75% found once. The sequencing sample was made of peripheral blood. These receptors were collected from a woman in her 70s with acute or convalescent COVID-19. CDR3s include the opening cysteine and the closing phenylalanine or tryptophan. Fields, in order: clone size, V gene, D gene, J gene, CDR3 protein, CDR3 DNA. A D gene is named only where the DNA matches it firmly. Only some rows state a clone size, as once, few, many or a class for expanded clones.

size: few; V: TRBV28; D: .; J: TRBJ1-3; CDR3: CASSPQGISGNTIYF; DNA: TGTGCCAGCAGTCCACAGGGAATCTCTGGAAACACCATATATTTT
size: .; V: TRBV18; D: TRBD1; J: TRBJ1-5; CDR3: CASSPGFRDSIHQPQHF; DNA: TGTGCCAGCTCACCGGGCTTCCGGGACAGCATTCATCAGCCCCAGCATTTT
size: .; V: TRBV5-6; D: TRBD1; J: TRBJ1-1; CDR3: CASSRTGGNTEAFF; DNA: TGTGCCAGCAGCCGCACAGGGGGGAACACTGAAGCTTTCTTT
size: .; V: TRBV29-1; D: TRBD1; J: TRBJ2-3; CDR3: CSVEVGDRFSTDTQYF; DNA: TGCAGCGTTGAAGTGGGGGACAGGTTTAGCACAGATACGCAGTATTTT
size: .; V: TRBV5-1; D: .; J: TRBJ2-3; CDR3: CASSLVAGADTQYF; DNA: TGCGCCAGCAGCTTGGTCGCAGGCGCAGATACGCAGTATTTT
size: few; V: TRBV7-7; D: TRBD1; J: TRBJ2-5; CDR3: CASSLQPGGNSLQETQYF; DNA: TGTGCCAGCAGCTTACAGCCAGGGGGAAACTCCTTACAAGAGACCCAGTACTTC
size: .; V: TRBV10-2; D: .; J: TRBJ1-4; CDR3: CASRGGATNEKLFF; DNA: TGCGCCAGTAGGGGGGGGGCAACTAATGAAAAACTGTTTTTT
size: few; V: TRBV13; D: TRBD1; J: TRBJ1-2; CDR3: CASSRGGVLYGYTF; DNA: TGTGCCAGCAGCCGAGGGGGCGTTTTGTACGGCTACACCTTC
size: .; V: TRBV7-9; D: TRBD1; J: TRBJ1-4; CDR3: CASSRWGQFNEKLFF; DNA: TGTGCCAGCAGCCGATGGGGACAGTTTAATGAAAAACTGTTTTTT
size: .; V: TRBV28; D: TRBD1; J: TRBJ1-1; CDR3: CASSPARQGGTEAFF; DNA: TGTGCCAGCAGCCCAGCCCGACAGGGGGGAACTGAAGCTTTCTTT
size: once; V: TRBV28; D: TRBD1; J: TRBJ2-7; CDR3: CASSRRGLGLARTYEQYF; DNA: TGTGCCAGCAGCCGCAGGGGGCTAGGTCTAGCGCGAACCTACGAGCAGTACTTC
size: .; V: TRBV5-6; D: .; J: TRBJ1-3; CDR3: CALARGSPSGNTIYF; DNA: TGTGCCCTTGCAAGAGGGAGTCCTTCCGGAAACACCATATATTTT
size: .; V: TRBV30; D: .; J: TRBJ1-5; CDR3: CAWRDQGSNQPQHF; DNA: TGTGCCTGGAGGGATCAGGGATCCAATCAGCCCCAGCATTTT
size: .; V: TRBV19; D: TRBD1; J: TRBJ2-1; CDR3: CASSIAGTGEQFF; DNA: TGTGCCAGTAGTATAGCGGGGACAGGCGAGCAGTTCTTC
size: few; V: TRBV7-9; D: .; J: TRBJ2-7; CDR3: CASSHGPNQGSSYEQYF; DNA: TGTGCCAGCAGCCACGGGCCCAATCAGGGGAGCTCCTACGAGCAGTACTTC
size: .; V: TRBV2; D: .; J: TRBJ2-1; CDR3: CASSEEGANEQFF; DNA: TGTGCCAGCAGTGAAGAAGGGGCGAATGAGCAGTTCTTC
size: .; V: TRBV28; D: .; J: TRBJ2-7; CDR3: CASSYPARPLEQYF; DNA: TGTGCCAGCAGTTACCCCGCGCGGCCCCTCGAGCAGTACTTC
size: .; V: TRBV7-2; D: .; J: TRBJ2-7; CDR3: CASSWDSSYEQYF; DNA: TGTGCCAGCAGCTGGGACTCCTCCTACGAGCAGTACTTC
size: .; V: TRBV6-1; D: TRBD1; J: TRBJ1-6; CDR3: CASSEGTGLGASPLHF; DNA: TGTGCCAGCAGTGAAGGGACAGGGCTTGGTGCCTCACCCCTCCACTTT
size: .; V: TRBV7-8; D: TRBD1; J: TRBJ1-2; CDR3: CASSLAAQGALDGYTF; DNA: TGTGCCAGCAGCTTAGCGGCACAGGGGGCCTTAGACGGCTACACCTTC
size: .; V: TRBV6-2/TRBV6-3; D: .; J: TRBJ1-2; CDR3: CASSDSYYGYTF; DNA: TGTGCCAGCAGTGACAGCTACTATGGCTACACCTTC
size: .; V: TRBV25-1; D: TRBD1; J: TRBJ1-4; CDR3: CASSEAGTGNEKLFF; DNA: TGTGCCAGCAGTGAAGCCGGGACAGGCAATGAAAAACTGTTTTTT
size: .; V: TRBV9; D: .; J: TRBJ1-6; CDR3: CASSPQTNKYNSPLHF; DNA: TGTGCCAGCAGCCCTCAGACAAACAAGTATAATTCACCCCTCCACTTT
size: .; V: TRBV20-1; D: .; J: TRBJ2-3; CDR3: CSASGAGLGTDTQYF; DNA: TGCAGTGCCAGTGGGGCAGGGTTGGGCACAGATACGCAGTATTTT
size: .; V: TRBV5-1; D: TRBD2; J: TRBJ2-3; CDR3: CASSLDAGEGTDTQYF; DNA: TGCGCCAGCAGCTTGGACGCGGGAGAAGGAACAGATACGCAGTATTTT
size: .; V: TRBV11-3; D: TRBD1; J: TRBJ2-1; CDR3: CASSLTGGTDEQFF; DNA: TGTGCCAGCAGCTTGACAGGGGGCACCGATGAGCAGTTCTTC
size: .; V: TRBV6-1; D: .; J: TRBJ1-6; CDR3: CASSELGARDNSPLHF; DNA: TGTGCCAGCAGTGAACTAGGGGCGCGTGATAATTCACCCCTCCACTTT
size: .; V: TRBV5-4; D: .; J: TRBJ2-3; CDR3: CASSFSYSSTDTQYF; DNA: TGTGCCAGCAGCTTCTCGTACTCTAGCACAGATACGCAGTATTTT
size: .; V: TRBV15; D: .; J: TRBJ2-6; CDR3: CATSPRYSGANVLTF; DNA: TGTGCCACCAGCCCACGGTACTCTGGGGCCAACGTCCTGACTTTC
size: .; V: TRBV9; D: .; J: TRBJ2-7; CDR3: CASSFQGGEQYF; DNA: TGTGCCAGCAGCTTTCAGGGAGGCGAGCAGTACTTC
size: .; V: TRBV11-3; D: .; J: TRBJ1-1; CDR3: CASSSDGSGNTEAFF; DNA: TGTGCCAGCAGCTCCGACGGGAGCGGAAACACTGAAGCTTTCTTT
size: .; V: TRBV12-3/TRBV12-4; D: .; J: TRBJ2-6; CDR3: CASSAAGANVLTF; DNA: TGTGCCAGCAGCGCAGCTGGGGCCAACGTCCTGACTTTC
size: many; V: TRBV19; D: TRBD2; J: TRBJ2-2; CDR3: CASSNPSGSFAGELFF; DNA: TGTGCCAGTAGTAATCCTAGCGGGAGTTTCGCCGGGGAGCTGTTTTTT
size: .; V: TRBV28; D: .; J: TRBJ2-5; CDR3: CASSFRTSRETQYF; DNA: TGTGCCAGCAGTTTTCGCACTAGCAGAGAGACCCAGTACTTC
size: few; V: TRBV6-1; D: TRBD1; J: TRBJ1-5; CDR3: CASSADRASGNQPQHF; DNA: TGTGCCAGCAGTGCGGACAGGGCGTCGGGCAATCAGCCCCAGCATTTT
size: .; V: TRBV11-2; D: TRBD2; J: TRBJ2-7; CDR3: CASSYTSGTSYEQYF; DNA: TGTGCCAGCAGCTACACTAGCGGGACGTCCTACGAGCAGTACTTC
size: .; V: TRBV27; D: TRBD2; J: TRBJ2-1; CDR3: CASSLSWLAGNNEQFF; DNA: TGTGCCAGCAGTTTATCGTGGCTAGCGGGGAACAATGAGCAGTTCTTC
size: .; V: TRBV7-9; D: TRBD2; J: TRBJ2-1; CDR3: CASSLALAGVNEQFF; DNA: TGTGCCAGCAGCTTAGCGCTAGCGGGAGTCAATGAGCAGTTCTTC
size: .; V: TRBV5-5; D: .; J: TRBJ2-7; CDR3: CASRRGFHEQYF; DNA: TGTGCCAGCCGCCGGGGGTTTCACGAGCAGTACTTC